The count of the clone carrying this T cell receptor beta chain is one. Methods used by the authors: Reference gene primer amplification yielded estimated nucleated cell counts. Measured with immunoSEQ multiplex PCR; TCRdb has only the in-frame clones, and not every one. V, J and clone size reflect that table, while D and trimming were determined from the DNA. The data contain fewer than 300,000 clones, 83% of them singletons. Germline V gene data show CDR1 as LNHDA and CDR2 as SQIVND (reference sequence). The CDR3 runs to 17 residues. The V and J ends lost 6 bases and 1 base, in that order; junction bases with no gene match: 7. The data belong to a study of blood T cell repertoires in COVID-19. On the study more broadly: Acute-phase and convalescent COVID-19 samples originated in the United States, Italy and Spain. PBMCs, B-cell-depleted T cells, or T cells provided the cDNA or gDNA that made up the material.

The chain is built from TRBV19 and TRBJ2-6, with 9 bases identical to TRBD1. The TCR sequence derives from an elderly man with acute or convalescent COVID-19. Sequenced input: peripheral blood. CDR3 DNA: TGTGCCAGTAGCTTCCGGGACAGGGTTTCTGGGGCCAACGTCCTGACTTTC. Translation: CASSFRDRVSGANVLTF. The variable domain in full, completed from reference TRBV19 and TRBJ2-6, reads DGGITQSPKYLFRKEGQNVTLSCEQNLNHDAMYWYRQDPGQGLRLIYYSQIVNDFQKGDIAEGYSVSREKKESFPLTVTSAQKNPTAFYLCASSFRDRVSGANVLTFGAGSRLTVL.